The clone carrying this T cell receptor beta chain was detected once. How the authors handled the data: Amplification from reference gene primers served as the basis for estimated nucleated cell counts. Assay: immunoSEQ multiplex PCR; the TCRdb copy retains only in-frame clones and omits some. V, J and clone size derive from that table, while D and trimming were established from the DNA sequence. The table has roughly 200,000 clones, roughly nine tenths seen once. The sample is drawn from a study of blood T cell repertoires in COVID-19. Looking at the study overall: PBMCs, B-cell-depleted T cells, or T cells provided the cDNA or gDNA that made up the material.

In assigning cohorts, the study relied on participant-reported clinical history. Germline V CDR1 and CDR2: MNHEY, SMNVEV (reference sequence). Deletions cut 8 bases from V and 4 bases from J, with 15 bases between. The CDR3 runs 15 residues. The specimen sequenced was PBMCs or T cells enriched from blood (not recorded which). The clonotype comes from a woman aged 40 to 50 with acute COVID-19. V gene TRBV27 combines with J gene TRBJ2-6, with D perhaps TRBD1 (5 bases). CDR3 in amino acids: CASGTRAFGANVLTF. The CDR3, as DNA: TGTGCCAGCGGTACCAGGGCCTTCGGGGCCAACGTCCTGACTTTC.